The T cell receptor (beta chain) under discussion was sequenced for a study of blood T cell repertoires in COVID-19. The age range of participants was roughly 18 to 90 years, with residence in fewer than 25 US areas. Cohort 3 donors counted as recovered after two negative PCRs, clearance, or resolved symptoms. Assay used: immunoSEQ multiplex PCR; TCRdb lists only in-frame clones, some missing. Here the sample spans around 250,000 clones, roughly 79% being singletons. Germline assignment: CDR1 GTSNPN and CDR2 SVGIG (reference sequence). V lost 2 bases and J lost 7; bases outside the gene matches: 7. This CDR3 has 13 residues.

Sequenced sample: PBMCs or T cells enriched from blood (not recorded which). V usage is TRBV30 and J usage is TRBJ2-5; 7 positions agree with TRBD1. This sequence was found in a man aged 40-49 years who had recovered from COVID-19. This CDR3 reads CAWSTGTAGTQYF. The CDR3 coding sequence is TGTGCCTGGAGTACGGGGACAGCCGGGACCCAGTACTTC.